The clone carrying this T cell receptor beta chain has a handful of counts. Antigen: not known. This sample stems from a study of vaccination and CD4 T cells after COVID-19. Trimming removed 7 bases at V and 4 bases at J, with 13 bases between. The CDR3 runs to 13 residues. Germline loops: CDR1 MNHNS, CDR2 SASEGT. The assay that was used to sequence DNA from cultured CD4+ T cells was the Oncomine TCR Beta short-read assay. TCRdb reprocessed the PCR reads with MiXCR, giving one entry per CDR3 protein. The sample has over 10,000 distinct CDR3 sequences; roughly half are singletons. The sample's treatment: approximately nine-day PBMC culture with coronavirus spike peptide pools or control peptides (ViraFEST assay). The ViraFEST method relied on peptide pools to expand antigen-specific T cells, followed by TCR sequencing.

The gene calls are TRBV6-1 and TRBJ1-2; D gene uncertain. The clonotype originates from a human donor with COVID-19. The source material was cultured CD4+ T cells from blood, sampled after SARS-CoV-2 vaccination. CDR3 bases: TGTGCCAGCAAGGAGGGTAGTCCCTATGGCTACACCTTC. It is translated as CASKEGSPYGYTF.